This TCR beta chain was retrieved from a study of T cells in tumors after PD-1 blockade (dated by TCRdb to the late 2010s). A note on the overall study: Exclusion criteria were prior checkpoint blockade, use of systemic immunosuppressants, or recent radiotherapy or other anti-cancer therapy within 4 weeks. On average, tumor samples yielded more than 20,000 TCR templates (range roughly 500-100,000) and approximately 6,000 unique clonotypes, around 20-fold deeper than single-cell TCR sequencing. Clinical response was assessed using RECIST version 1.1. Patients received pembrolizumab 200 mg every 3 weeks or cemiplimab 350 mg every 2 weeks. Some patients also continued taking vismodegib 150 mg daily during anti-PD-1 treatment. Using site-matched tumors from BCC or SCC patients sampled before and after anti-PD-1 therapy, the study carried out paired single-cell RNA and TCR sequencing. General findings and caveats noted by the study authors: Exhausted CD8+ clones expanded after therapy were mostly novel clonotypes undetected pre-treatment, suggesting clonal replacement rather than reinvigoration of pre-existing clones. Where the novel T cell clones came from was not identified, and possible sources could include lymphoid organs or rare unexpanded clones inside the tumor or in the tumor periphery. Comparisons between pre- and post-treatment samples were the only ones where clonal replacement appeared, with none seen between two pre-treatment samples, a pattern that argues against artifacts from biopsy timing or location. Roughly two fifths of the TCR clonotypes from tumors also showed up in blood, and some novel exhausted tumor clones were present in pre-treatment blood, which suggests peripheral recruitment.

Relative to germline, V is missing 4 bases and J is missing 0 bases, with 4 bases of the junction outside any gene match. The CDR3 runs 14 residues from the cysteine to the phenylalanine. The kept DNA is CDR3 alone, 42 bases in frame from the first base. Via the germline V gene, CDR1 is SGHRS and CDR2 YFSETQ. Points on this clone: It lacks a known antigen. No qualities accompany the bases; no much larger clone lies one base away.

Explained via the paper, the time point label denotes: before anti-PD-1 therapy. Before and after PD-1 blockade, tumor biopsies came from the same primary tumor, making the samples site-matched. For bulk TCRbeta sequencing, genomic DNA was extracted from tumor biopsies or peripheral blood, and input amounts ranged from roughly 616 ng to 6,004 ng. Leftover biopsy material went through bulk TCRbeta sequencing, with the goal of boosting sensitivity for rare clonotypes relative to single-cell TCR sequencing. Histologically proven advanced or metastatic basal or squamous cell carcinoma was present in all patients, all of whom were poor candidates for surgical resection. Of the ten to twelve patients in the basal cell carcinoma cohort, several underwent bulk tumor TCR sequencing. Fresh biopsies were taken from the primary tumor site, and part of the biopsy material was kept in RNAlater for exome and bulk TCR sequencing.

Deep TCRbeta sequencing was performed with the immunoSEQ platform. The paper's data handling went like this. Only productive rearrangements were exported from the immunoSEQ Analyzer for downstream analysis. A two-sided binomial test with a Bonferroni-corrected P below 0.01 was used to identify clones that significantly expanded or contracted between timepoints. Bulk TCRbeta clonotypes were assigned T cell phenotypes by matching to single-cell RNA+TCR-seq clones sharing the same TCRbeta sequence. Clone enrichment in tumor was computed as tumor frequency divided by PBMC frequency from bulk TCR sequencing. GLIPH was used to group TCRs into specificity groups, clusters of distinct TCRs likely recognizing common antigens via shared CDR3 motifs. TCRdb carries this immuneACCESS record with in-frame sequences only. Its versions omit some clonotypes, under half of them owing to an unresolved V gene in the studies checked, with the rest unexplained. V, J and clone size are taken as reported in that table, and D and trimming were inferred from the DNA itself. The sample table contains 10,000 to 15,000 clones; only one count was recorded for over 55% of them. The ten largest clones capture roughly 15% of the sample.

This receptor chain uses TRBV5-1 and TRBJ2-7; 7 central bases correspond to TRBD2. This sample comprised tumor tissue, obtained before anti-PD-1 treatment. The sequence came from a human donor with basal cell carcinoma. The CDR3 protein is CASSVGGISYEQYF. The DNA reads TGCGCCAGCAGCGTCGGGGGGATCTCCTACGAGCAGTACTTC.